What follows is one T cell receptor beta chain and its context. Trimming pared 5 bases from V and 4 bases from J, leaving 11 bases between. Germline V gives CDR1 MNHEY, CDR2 SVGAGI. CDR3 length: 14 amino acids. The record originates from a study of control samples from healthy donors and cancer patients. Here immunoSEQ multiplex PCR was the method, and the copy in TCRdb shows in-frame clones only, minus some. Here the sample spans 200,000 or so clones, approximately 91% being singletons. Input material: blood. The sequence was obtained from a young man in good health. This sequence joins TRBV6-5 and TRBJ2-2, with D possibly TRBD2 on 6 matching bases. This chain's CDR3 is CASSPQGGTGELFF. The CDR3 DNA reads TGTGCCAGCAGTCCTCAGGGAGGCACCGGGGAGCTGTTTTTT.